Listed here are 28 T cell receptor beta chains from one sample, sequenced in a study of blood T cell repertoires in COVID-19. Only in-frame clones appear in the TCRdb table, and some are missing; sequencing was by immunoSEQ multiplex PCR. The table has about 440,000 clones, 90% seen once. Sequenced: PBMCs or T cells enriched from blood (not recorded which). These receptors were taken from a man aged 18 to 29 who had recovered from COVID-19.

This clone was found once. The V call is TRBV7-9, the J call TRBJ2-5, with 13 bases that match TRBD2. The CDR3 is 15 residues long. Looked up from germline, CDR1 is SEHNR and CDR2 is FQNEAQ (reference sequence). J lost 5 bases, V lost 5 bases, and 5 bases had no gene match. In DNA, the CDR3 is TGTGCCAGCAGCGCCGGGACTAGCGGGGTTGAGACCCAGTACTTC. Its protein product is CASSAGTSGVETQYF.

Note on this clone: Sequence at one end of the junction differs from germline and may be a read error. The gene calls are TRBV13 and TRBJ1-2; a weak D match, TRBD1 (6 bases). The CDR3 contains 13 residues. Germline V gene lookup returns CDR1 PRHDT and CDR2 FYEKMQ (reference sequence). CDR3 protein: CASSLGGDNRSAF. CDR3 nucleotide sequence: TGTGCCAGCAGCTTAGGAGGGGACAATCGGAGCGCCTTC.

This clone was picked up one time. The rearrangement links TRBV13 to TRBJ2-1; 10 bases map to TRBD1. The CDR3 length is 15 residues. V gave up 5 bases and J gave up 4 bases; unmatched junction bases: 5. CDR1 PRHDT and CDR2 FYEKMQ come from the germline V gene (reference sequence). In nucleotides, the CDR3 is TGTGCCAGCAGCAAGGACAGGGGGACTTACAATGAGCAGTTCTTC. Amino acid sequence: CASSKDRGTYNEQFF.

The chain employs TRBV5-1 and TRBJ2-5; D is uncertain. The germline V and J ends were trimmed by 1 base and 0 bases, with 16 bases remaining between them. Germline-derived CDR1 and CDR2 are SGHRS and YFSETQ. The CDR3 runs to 17 residues. In nucleotides, the CDR3 is TGCGCCAGCAGCTTGCATCTCCGACAAGAGTACCAAGAGACCCAGTACTTC. Its protein is CASSLHLRQEYQETQYF.

The chain combines TRBV5-4 with TRBJ1-2; 8 bases fit TRBD1. The CDR3 consists of 14 residues. CDR1 is SGHNT and CDR2 is YYREEE in the germline V gene (reference sequence). J gave up 7 bases and V 7 bases, and 12 bases lay outside the gene matches. The CDR3, as DNA: TGTGCCAGCCGTGGACAGGGAGGTCTCGGTGGCTACACCTTC. Protein product: CASRGQGGLGGYTF.

V usage is TRBV27 and J usage is TRBJ2-4; D may be TRBD2 (6 bases). The V end was cut by 6 bases, the J end by 5 bases, with 17 bases between. The length of the CDR3 is 15 residues. Germline V gene data show CDR1 as MNHEY and CDR2 as SMNVEV (reference sequence). The CDR3 reads CASRGGLGGENIQYF. In DNA form, the CDR3 reads TGTGCCAGCAGGGGGGGACTCGGAGGGGAAAACATTCAGTACTTC.

This sequence joins TRBV10-3 and TRBJ1-1; tentative D call: TRBD1 (6 bases). CDR3 length: 14 residues. The germline V gene encodes CDR1 ENHRY and CDR2 SYGVKD. With 3 bases removed from V and 5 bases from J, the gap between germline ends came to 13 bases. Written as DNA, the CDR3 is TGTGCCATCAGTGAAACTGGGGGCAAGACTGAAGCTTTCTTT. Translation: CAISETGGKTEAFF.

This rearrangement joins TRBV6-5 to TRBJ2-7; possibly TRBD1 for D (5 bases). CDR1 and CDR2 from the germline V gene are MNHEY and SVGAGI. Trimming shortened V by 6 bases and J by 3 bases, and 6 bases separated the two germline ends. CDR3 length: 11 amino acids. CDR3 sequence: CASRQGYEQYF. DNA of the CDR3: TGTGCCAGCAGGCAGGGCTACGAGCAGTACTTC.

This clone appeared once. This rearrangement joins TRBV7-8 to TRBJ1-2; D unclear. The CDR3 sequence is 14 residues long. Trimming cost V 1 base and J 6 bases, with 12 bases left between them. Germline V CDR1 and CDR2: SGHVS, FQNEAQ. Here the CDR3 reads CASSLGRSPDGYTF. In DNA, the CDR3 is TGTGCCAGCAGCTTAGGGAGGTCGCCAGATGGCTACACCTTC.

V gene TRBV7-9 combines with J gene TRBJ1-4; the match to TRBD1 covers 7 bases. Germline V CDR1 and CDR2: SEHNR, FQNEAQ (reference sequence). The CDR3 is 12 amino acids. V was pared by 6 bases and J by 11 bases, with 6 bases of the junction left unmatched. Here the CDR3 reads CASSREQGKLFF. The CDR3 coding sequence is TGTGCCAGCAGTCGAGAACAGGGGAAACTGTTTTTT.

This chain joins TRBV6-5 and TRBJ1-6, with a weak D call TRBD1 (6 bases). The V gene lost 6 bases and the J gene lost 8 bases, with 17 bases spanning the gap. Germline CDR1 and CDR2: MNHEY and SVGAGI. The CDR3 spans 15 residues. In DNA form, the CDR3 reads TGTGCCAGCAGCCTGAACCGGGGGGGCGATTCACCCCTCCACTTT. This sequence encodes CASSLNRGGDSPLHF.

V gene TRBV23-1 combines with J gene TRBJ1-2; D gene ambiguous. TRBV23-1 is marked as an open reading frame, function uncertain. The CDR3 runs 12 residues. V shed 8 bases and J shed 1 base, with 8 bases lying between them. The CDR3 is CASGSDNYGYTF. In nucleotides, the CDR3 is TGCGCCAGCGGCTCAGATAACTATGGCTACACCTTC.

The chain joins TRBV25-1 to TRBJ2-1, with D uncertain. The V gene lost 4 bases and the J gene lost 9 bases, with 13 bases spanning the gap. There are 13 residues in the CDR3. Germline V CDR1 and CDR2: MGHDK, SYGVNS. The chain's CDR3 is CASSGSTSLEQFF. CDR3 coding DNA: TGTGCCAGCAGTGGCTCGACTTCCCTTGAGCAGTTCTTC.

The chain links TRBV7-8 to TRBJ2-5, with D possibly TRBD1 on 7 matching bases. The CDR3 spans 13 residues. Germline V gene sequence: CDR1 SGHVS, CDR2 FQNEAQ. Trimming cost V 3 bases and J 3 bases, with 8 bases left between them. The CDR3 DNA reads TGTGCCAGCAGCTTCAGGGGGGAAGAGACCCAGTACTTC. Translated, it gives CASSFRGEETQYF.

The CDR3 is CASSRGLAGGAKNIQYF. For the CDR3, the DNA is TGTGCCAGCAGCCGAGGACTAGCGGGGGGAGCCAAAAACATTCAGTACTTC. V usage is TRBV3-1 (or the pseudogene TRBV3-2) and J usage is TRBJ2-4; 14 bases align to TRBD2. V dropped 4 bases and J dropped 0; count of bases not matched to a gene: 2. Germline loops: CDR1 LGHDT, CDR2 YNNKEL (reference sequence). This CDR3 comprises 17 residues.

The CDR3 DNA follows: TGTGCCAGCAGTTTAGACCGGGATAGCAATCAGCCCCAGCATTTT. Amino acids: CASSLDRDSNQPQHF. The gene calls are TRBV27 and TRBJ1-5; no clear D gene. CDR3 length equals 15 residues. V was pared by 2 bases and J by 0 bases, with 8 bases between. Per germline, CDR1 MNHEY and CDR2 SMNVEV (reference sequence).

J is TRBJ2-5 and V is TRBV7-9, with D perhaps matching TRBD1 (5 bases). Germline V lookup: CDR1 SEHNR, CDR2 FQNEAQ (reference sequence). The CDR3 covers 15 residues. Trimming shortened V by 5 bases and J by 5 bases, and 18 bases separated the two germline ends. The CDR3 coding sequence is TGTGCCAGCAGCCCCCTGCAGGGCCGAAGGGAGACCCAGTACTTC. As protein: CASSPLQGRRETQYF.

This chain links TRBV6-4 with TRBJ2-1, with TRBD1 as a possible D gene (5 bases). This CDR3 has 14 residues. From germline, CDR1 is MRHNA and CDR2 SNTAGT. Trimming removed 4 bases at V and 9 bases at J, with 16 bases between. This CDR3 reads CASSATAPSSEQFF. DNA of the CDR3: TGTGCCAGCAGTGCGACAGCCCCGTCCAGTGAGCAGTTCTTC.

This clone came up once. V usage is TRBV28 and J usage is TRBJ2-1; no clear D. Germline CDR1 reads MDHEN; CDR2 reads SYDVKM. The CDR3 length is 15 residues. V was clipped by 5 bases and J by 0 bases, with 11 bases between them. The CDR3 sequence is CASSILLSSYNEQFF. CDR3 DNA sequence: TGTGCCAGCAGTATTCTTCTGAGCTCCTACAATGAGCAGTTCTTC.

The V and J genes are TRBV5-1 and TRBJ2-2, with 7 bases aligning to TRBD1. From germline, CDR1 is SGHRS and CDR2 YFSETQ. V shed 4 bases, J shed 0 bases, and the junction held 6 bases outside the gene matches. The CDR3 has 16 amino acids. Written as DNA, the CDR3 is TGCGCCAGCAGCGAGACGGGACAGTCGAACACCGGGGAGCTGTTTTTT. As protein: CASSETGQSNTGELFF.

The chain recombines TRBV5-4 with TRBJ2-7; D uncertain. The CDR3 runs 14 residues. The germline gives CDR1 SGHNT, CDR2 YYREEE (reference sequence). Trimming cost V 4 bases and J 4 bases, with 15 bases left between them. The CDR3 protein is CASSRGALGYEQYF. CDR3 nucleotide sequence: TGTGCCAGCAGCCGCGGAGCGCTTGGGTACGAGCAGTACTTC.

This clone has just a few counts. The V call is TRBV6-1, the J call TRBJ1-6, with D perhaps TRBD1 (5 bases). In germline, CDR1 is MNHNS, CDR2 SASEGT. Trimming cost V 2 bases and J 3 bases, with 8 bases left between them. CDR3 length equals 15 residues. CDR3 protein: CASSETDSYNSPLHF. CDR3 DNA sequence: TGTGCCAGCAGTGAAACAGACAGCTATAATTCACCCCTCCACTTT.

V and J are TRBV7-2 and TRBJ1-1, with TRBD1 identical over 7 bases. The CDR3 has 14 amino acids. V lost 3 bases, J lost 4 bases, and 5 bases stayed unmatched. Germline CDR1 SGHTA, CDR2 FQGNSA. This chain's CDR3 is CASSLAGGGTEAFF. CDR3 in DNA: TGTGCCAGCAGCTTGGCAGGGGGTGGCACTGAAGCTTTCTTT.

The V gene is TRBV6-5, the J gene TRBJ1-1; the D gene is possibly TRBD1 (6 bases). CDR1 is MNHEY, CDR2 SVGAGI, per germline. With 5 bases removed from V and 6 bases from J, the gap between germline ends came to 10 bases. The CDR3 consists of 12 residues. This CDR3 is CASSRTVSEAFF. The CDR3 coding sequence is TGTGCCAGCAGTCGGACAGTTTCTGAAGCTTTCTTT.

Turning to this clone: The same CDR3 is also encoded by other DNA sequences in this sample. The chain uses TRBV11-2 and TRBJ1-2; D ambiguous. This CDR3 contains 14 residues. Germline lookup yields CDR1 SGHAT and CDR2 FQNNGV. Trimming removed 0 bases from V and 3 bases from J, with 8 bases in between. CDR3 coding DNA: TGTGCCAGCAGCTTAGATCCCACAGACTATGGCTACACCTTC. Translation gives CASSLDPTDYGYTF. The full variable domain, in which reference TRBV11-2 and TRBJ1-2 provide the parts outside the CDR3, is EAGVAQSPRYKIIEKRQSVAFWCNPISGHATLYWYQQILGQGPKLLIQFQNNGVVDDSQLPKDRFSAERLKGVDSTLKIQPAKLEDSAVYLCASSLDPTDYGYTFGSGTRLTVV.

The chain couples TRBV24-1 to TRBJ2-2; TRBD1 matches 9 bases. The V gene's germline CDR1 is KGHDR and CDR2 SFDVKD. The CDR3 is 17 amino acids. Trimming cost V 7 bases and J 5 bases; bases outside gene matches: 13. Here the CDR3 reads CATRSGDRDPETGELFF. Here the CDR3 DNA reads TGTGCCACCAGATCTGGGGACAGGGACCCGGAGACCGGGGAGCTGTTTTTT.

This chain links TRBV29-1 with TRBJ2-3; TRBD1 agrees at 7 bases. V gave up 6 bases and J gave up 1 base; unmatched junction bases: 7. The CDR3 sequence is 14 residues long. From germline, CDR1 is SQVTM and CDR2 ANQGSEA. CDR3 region: CSVDRGQRTDTQYF. The CDR3 DNA reads as TGCAGCGTGGATAGGGGACAGCGCACAGATACGCAGTATTTT.

The CDR3 reads CASGDRDRGEKLFF. CDR3 in DNA: TGTGCCAGCGGGGACCGGGACAGGGGAGAAAAACTGTTTTTT. V usage is TRBV2 and J usage is TRBJ1-4, with 10 bases fitting TRBD1. CDR1 SNHLY and CDR2 FYNNEI come from the germline V gene. After removal of 8 bases from V and 8 bases from J, the junction contained 8 bases not matched to a gene. The CDR3 has 14 residues.